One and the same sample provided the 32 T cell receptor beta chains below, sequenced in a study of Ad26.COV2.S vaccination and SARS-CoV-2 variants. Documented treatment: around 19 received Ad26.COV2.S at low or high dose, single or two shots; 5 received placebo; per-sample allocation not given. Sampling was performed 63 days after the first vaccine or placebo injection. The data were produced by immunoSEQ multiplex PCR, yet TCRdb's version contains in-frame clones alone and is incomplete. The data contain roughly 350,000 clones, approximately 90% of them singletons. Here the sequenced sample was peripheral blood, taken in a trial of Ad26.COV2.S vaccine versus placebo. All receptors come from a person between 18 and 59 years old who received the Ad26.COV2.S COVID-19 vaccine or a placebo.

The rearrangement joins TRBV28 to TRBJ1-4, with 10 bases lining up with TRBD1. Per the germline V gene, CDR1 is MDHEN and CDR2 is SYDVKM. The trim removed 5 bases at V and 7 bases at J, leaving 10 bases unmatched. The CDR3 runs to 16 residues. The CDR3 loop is CASSPLTGGWGEKLFF. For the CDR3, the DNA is TGTGCCAGCAGTCCCCTGACAGGGGGCTGGGGTGAAAAACTGTTTTTT.

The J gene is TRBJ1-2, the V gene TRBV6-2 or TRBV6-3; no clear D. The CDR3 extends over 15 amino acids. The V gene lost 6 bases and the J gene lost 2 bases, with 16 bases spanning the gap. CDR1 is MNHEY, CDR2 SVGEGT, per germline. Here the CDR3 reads CASSPSEGPNYGYTF. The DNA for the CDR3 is TGTGCCAGCAGCCCATCCGAGGGCCCCAACTATGGCTACACCTTC.

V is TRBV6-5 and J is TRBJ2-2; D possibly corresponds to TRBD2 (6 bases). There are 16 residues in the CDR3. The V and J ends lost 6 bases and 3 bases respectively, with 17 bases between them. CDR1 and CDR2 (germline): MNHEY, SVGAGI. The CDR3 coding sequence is TGTGCCAGCAGGTACGCCGGGAGCAGCTACACCGGGGAGCTGTTTTTT. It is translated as CASRYAGSSYTGELFF.

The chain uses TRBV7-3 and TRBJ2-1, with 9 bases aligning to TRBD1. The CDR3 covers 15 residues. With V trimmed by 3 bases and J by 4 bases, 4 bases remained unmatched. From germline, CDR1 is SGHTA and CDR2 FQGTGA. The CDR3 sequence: CASSLGGQGYNEQFF. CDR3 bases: TGTGCCAGCAGCTTGGGGGGACAGGGTTACAATGAGCAGTTCTTC.

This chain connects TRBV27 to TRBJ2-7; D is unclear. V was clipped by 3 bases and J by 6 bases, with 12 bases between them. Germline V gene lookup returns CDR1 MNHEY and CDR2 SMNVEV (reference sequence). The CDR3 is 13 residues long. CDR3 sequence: CASSFTGRTEQYF. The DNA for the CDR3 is TGTGCCAGCAGTTTCACGGGCAGAACCGAGCAGTACTTC.

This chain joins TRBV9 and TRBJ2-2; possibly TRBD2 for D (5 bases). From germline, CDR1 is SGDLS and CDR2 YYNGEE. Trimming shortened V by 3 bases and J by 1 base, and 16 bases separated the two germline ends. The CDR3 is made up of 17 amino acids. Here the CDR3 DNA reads TGTGCCAGCAGCGCAAACAAGGAGGCGAGGAACACCGGGGAGCTGTTTTTT. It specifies CASSANKEARNTGELFF.

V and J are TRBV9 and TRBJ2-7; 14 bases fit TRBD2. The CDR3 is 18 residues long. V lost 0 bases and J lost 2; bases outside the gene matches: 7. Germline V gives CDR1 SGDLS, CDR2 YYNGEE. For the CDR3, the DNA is TGTGCCAGCAGCGTAGACGAGGGACTAGCGGGAGTTACCTACGAGCAGTACTTC. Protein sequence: CASSVDEGLAGVTYEQYF.

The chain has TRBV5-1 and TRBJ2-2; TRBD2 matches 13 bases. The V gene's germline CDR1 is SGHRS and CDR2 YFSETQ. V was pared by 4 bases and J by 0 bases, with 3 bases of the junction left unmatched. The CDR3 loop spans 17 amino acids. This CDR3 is CASSPGLAGANTGELFF. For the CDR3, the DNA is TGCGCCAGCAGCCCCGGACTAGCGGGAGCGAACACCGGGGAGCTGTTTTTT.

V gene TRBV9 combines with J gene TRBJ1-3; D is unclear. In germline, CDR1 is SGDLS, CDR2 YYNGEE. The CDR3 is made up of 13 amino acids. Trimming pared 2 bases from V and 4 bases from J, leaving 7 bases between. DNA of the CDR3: TGTGCCAGCAGCGTCTCTTCAGGAAACACCATATATTTT. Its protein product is CASSVSSGNTIYF.

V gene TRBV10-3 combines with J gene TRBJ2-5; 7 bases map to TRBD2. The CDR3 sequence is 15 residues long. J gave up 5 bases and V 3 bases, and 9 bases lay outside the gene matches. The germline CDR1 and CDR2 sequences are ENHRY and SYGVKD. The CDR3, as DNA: TGTGCCATCAGTGATGTGACTAGGGGAGGGGAGACCCAGTACTTC. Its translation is CAISDVTRGGETQYF.

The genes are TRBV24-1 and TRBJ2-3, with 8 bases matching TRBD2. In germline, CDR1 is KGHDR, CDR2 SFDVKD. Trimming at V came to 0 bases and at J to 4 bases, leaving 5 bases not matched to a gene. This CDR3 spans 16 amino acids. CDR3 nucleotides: TGTGCCACCAGTGATTTGTCGGGAGGGCTGTCAGATACGCAGTATTTT. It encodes CATSDLSGGLSDTQYF.

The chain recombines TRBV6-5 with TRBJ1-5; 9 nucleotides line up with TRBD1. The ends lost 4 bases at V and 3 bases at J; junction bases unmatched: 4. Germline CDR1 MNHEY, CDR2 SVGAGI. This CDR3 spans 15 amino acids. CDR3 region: CASSSRTGVNQPQHF. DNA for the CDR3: TGTGCCAGCAGTTCTAGGACAGGGGTCAATCAGCCCCAGCATTTT.

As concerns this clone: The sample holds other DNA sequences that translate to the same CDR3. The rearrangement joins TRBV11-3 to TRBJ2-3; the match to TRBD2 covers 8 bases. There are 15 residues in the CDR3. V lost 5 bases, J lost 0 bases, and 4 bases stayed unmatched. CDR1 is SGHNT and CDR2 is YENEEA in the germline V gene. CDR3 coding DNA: TGTGCCAGCAGCCTAGGACTAGCTAGCACAGATACGCAGTATTTT. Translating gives CASSLGLASTDTQYF. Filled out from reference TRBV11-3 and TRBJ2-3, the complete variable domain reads EAGVVQSPRYKIIEKKQPVAFWCNPISGHNTLYWYLQNLGQGPELLIRYENEEAVDDSQLPKDRFSAERLKGVDSTLKIQPAELGDSAVYLCASSLGLASTDTQYFGPGTRLTVL.

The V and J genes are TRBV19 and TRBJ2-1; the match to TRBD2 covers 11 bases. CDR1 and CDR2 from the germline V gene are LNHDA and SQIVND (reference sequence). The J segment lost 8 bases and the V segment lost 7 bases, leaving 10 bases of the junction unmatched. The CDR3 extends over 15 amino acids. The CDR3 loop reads CASTSSGGAVDEQFF. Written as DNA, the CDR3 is TGTGCCAGTACCAGTAGCGGGGGGGCCGTAGATGAGCAGTTCTTC.

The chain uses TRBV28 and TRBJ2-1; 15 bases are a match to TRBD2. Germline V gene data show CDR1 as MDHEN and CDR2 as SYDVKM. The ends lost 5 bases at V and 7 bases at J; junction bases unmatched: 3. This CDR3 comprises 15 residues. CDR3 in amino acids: CASSGTSGGPNEQFF. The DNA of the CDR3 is TGTGCCAGCAGTGGGACTAGCGGGGGGCCGAATGAGCAGTTCTTC.

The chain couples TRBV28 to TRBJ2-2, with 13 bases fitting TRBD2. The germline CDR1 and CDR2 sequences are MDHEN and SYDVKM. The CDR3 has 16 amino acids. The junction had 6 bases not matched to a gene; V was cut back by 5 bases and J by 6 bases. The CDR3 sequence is CASSITSGRASGELFF. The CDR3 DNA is TGTGCCAGCAGTATAACTAGCGGGAGGGCCTCCGGGGAGCTGTTTTTT. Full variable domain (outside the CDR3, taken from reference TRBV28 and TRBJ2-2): DVKVTQSSRYLVKRTGEKVFLECVQDMDHENMFWYRQDPGLGLRLIYFSYDVKMKEKGDIPEGYSVSREKKERFSLILESASTNQTSMYLCASSITSGRASGELFFGEGSRLTVL.

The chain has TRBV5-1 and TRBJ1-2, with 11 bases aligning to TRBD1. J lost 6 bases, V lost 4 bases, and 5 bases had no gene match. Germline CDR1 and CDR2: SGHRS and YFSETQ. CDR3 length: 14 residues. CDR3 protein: CASSEGQGENGYTF. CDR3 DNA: TGCGCCAGCAGCGAGGGACAGGGGGAAAATGGCTACACCTTC.

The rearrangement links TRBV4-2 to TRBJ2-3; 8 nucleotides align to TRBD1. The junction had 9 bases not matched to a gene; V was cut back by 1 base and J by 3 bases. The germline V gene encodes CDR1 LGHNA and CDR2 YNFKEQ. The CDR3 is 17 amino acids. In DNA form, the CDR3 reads TGTGCCAGCAGCCAAGGTATAAACAGGGGGAGAACAGATACGCAGTATTTT. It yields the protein CASSQGINRGRTDTQYF.

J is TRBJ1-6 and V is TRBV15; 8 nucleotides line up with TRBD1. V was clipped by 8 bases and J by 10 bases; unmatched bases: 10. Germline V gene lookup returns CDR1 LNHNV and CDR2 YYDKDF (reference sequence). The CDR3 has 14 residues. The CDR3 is CATALDRDGSPLHF. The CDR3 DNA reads TGTGCCACCGCCTTGGACAGGGATGGCTCACCCCTCCACTTT.

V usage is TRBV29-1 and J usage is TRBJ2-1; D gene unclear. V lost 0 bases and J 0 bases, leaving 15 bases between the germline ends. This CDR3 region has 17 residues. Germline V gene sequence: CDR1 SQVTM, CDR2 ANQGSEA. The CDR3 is CSVEDVEDSSSYNEQFF. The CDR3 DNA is TGCAGCGTTGAAGATGTAGAAGATTCGAGCTCCTACAATGAGCAGTTCTTC.

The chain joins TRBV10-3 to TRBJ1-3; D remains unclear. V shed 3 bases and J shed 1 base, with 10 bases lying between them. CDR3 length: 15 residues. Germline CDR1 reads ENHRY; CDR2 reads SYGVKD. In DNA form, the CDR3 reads TGTGCCATCAGTGACCCAGGACTGTCTGGAAACACCATATATTTT. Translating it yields CAISDPGLSGNTIYF.

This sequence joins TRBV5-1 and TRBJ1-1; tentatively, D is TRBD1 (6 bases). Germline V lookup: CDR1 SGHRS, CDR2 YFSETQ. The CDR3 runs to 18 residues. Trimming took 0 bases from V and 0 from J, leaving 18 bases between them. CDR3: CASSLEGGSQGMNTEAFF. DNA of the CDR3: TGCGCCAGCAGCTTGGAGGGGGGAAGCCAGGGAATGAACACTGAAGCTTTCTTT.

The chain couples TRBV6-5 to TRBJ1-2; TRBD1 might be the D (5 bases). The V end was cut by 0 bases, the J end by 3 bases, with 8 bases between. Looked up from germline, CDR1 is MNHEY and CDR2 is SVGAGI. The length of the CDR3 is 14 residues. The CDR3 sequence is CASSYSSGHYGYTF. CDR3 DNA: TGTGCCAGCAGTTACTCGTCAGGGCACTATGGCTACACCTTC.

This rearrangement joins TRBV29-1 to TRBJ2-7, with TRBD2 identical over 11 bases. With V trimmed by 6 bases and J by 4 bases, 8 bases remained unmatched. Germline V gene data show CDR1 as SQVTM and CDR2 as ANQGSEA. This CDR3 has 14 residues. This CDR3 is CSVLLAGVGYEQYF. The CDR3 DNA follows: TGCAGCGTGTTACTAGCGGGAGTGGGGTACGAGCAGTACTTC.

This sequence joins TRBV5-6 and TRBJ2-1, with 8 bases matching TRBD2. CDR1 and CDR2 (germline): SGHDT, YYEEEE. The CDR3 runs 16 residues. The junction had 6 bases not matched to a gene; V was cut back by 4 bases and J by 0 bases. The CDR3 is CASSPAGTSSYNEQFF. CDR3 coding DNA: TGTGCCAGCAGCCCGGCCGGGACTAGCTCCTACAATGAGCAGTTCTTC.

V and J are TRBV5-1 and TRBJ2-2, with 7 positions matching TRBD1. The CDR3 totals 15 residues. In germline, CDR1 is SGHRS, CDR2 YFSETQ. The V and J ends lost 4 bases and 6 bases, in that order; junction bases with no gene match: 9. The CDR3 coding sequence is TGCGCCAGCAGCCCCCGACAGGGTGTCGCCGGGGAGCTGTTTTTT. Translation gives CASSPRQGVAGELFF.

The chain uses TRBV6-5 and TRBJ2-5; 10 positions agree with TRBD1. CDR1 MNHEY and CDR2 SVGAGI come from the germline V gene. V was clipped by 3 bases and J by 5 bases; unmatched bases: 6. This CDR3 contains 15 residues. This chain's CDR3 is CASSYGDRGGETQYF. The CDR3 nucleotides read TGTGCCAGCAGTTATGGGGACAGGGGAGGGGAGACCCAGTACTTC.

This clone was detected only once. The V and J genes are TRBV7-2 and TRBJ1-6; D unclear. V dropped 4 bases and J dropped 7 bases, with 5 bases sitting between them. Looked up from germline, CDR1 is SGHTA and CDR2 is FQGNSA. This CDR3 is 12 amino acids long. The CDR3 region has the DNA TGTGCCAGCAGCTCCCAGAATTCACCCCTCCACTTT. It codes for CASSSQNSPLHF.

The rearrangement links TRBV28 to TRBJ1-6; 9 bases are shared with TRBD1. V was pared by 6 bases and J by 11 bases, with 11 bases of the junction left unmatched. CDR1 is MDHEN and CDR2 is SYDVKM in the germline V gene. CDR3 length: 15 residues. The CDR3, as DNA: TGTGCCAGCAGCCCTCGGGACAGGGATTTCACACCCCTCCACTTT. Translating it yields CASSPRDRDFTPLHF.

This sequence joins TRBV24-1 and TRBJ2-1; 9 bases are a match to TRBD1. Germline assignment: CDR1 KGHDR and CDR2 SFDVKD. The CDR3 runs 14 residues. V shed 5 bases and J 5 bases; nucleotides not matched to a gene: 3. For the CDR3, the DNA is TGTGCCACCAGTGGACAGGGGGATGACAATGAGCAGTTCTTC. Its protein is CATSGQGDDNEQFF.

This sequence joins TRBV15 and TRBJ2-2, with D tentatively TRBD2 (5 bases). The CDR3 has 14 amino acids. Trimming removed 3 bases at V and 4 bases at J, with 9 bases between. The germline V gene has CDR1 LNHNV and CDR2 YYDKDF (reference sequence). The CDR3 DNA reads TGTGCCACCAGCAGGGTGCGGGTCACCGGGGAGCTGTTTTTT. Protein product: CATSRVRVTGELFF.

CDR3 in DNA: TGTGCCAGCAGCAGTACTGGCGGGGGGCTTCCCTACGAGCAGTACTTC. This sequence encodes CASSSTGGGLPYEQYF. The chain is built from TRBV11-2 and TRBJ2-7, with TRBD2 matching over 8 bases. Germline lookup yields CDR1 SGHAT and CDR2 FQNNGV. The J segment lost 2 bases and the V segment lost 5 bases, leaving 11 bases of the junction unmatched. This CDR3 is built from 16 residues.